The rows below give T cell receptor beta chains drawn from one sample of a study of radiotherapy plus CTLA-4 blockade in lung cancer. Sequenced by immunoSEQ multiplex PCR; TCRdb stores in-frame clones only, minus some. The sample consists of tens of thousands of clones, less than 85% of them appearing once. Here the sequenced sample was peripheral blood, taken from a patient treated with radiotherapy plus ipilimumab. These receptors were taken from a human donor with non-small cell lung cancer who had stable disease on radiotherapy plus ipilimumab. CDR3s include the opening cysteine and the closing phenylalanine or tryptophan. D genes are given only for firm matches.

TRBV5-6	TRBJ1-5	NA	CASSLGFSNQPQHF
TRBV5-6	TRBJ2-2	NA	CASSLEIGGFGELFF
TRBV18	TRBJ1-3	NA	CASSEGNTIYF
TRBV5-1	TRBJ1-1	TRBD1	CASSPGQVNTEAFF
TRBV5-4	TRBJ2-4	TRBD1	CASSSQRSGQGGNF
TRBV18	TRBJ2-7	NA	CASSSGVSYEQYF
TRBV7-9	TRBJ2-3	NA	CASSLDGQLSFTDTQYF
TRBV7-9	TRBJ2-1	NA	CASSLAGSYNEQFF
TRBV30	TRBJ1-4	TRBD1	CVWGGDRGFEKLFF
TRBV28	TRBJ1-2	NA	CASSFGGANYGYTF
TRBV5-1	TRBJ1-1	NA	CASSSRGDPDTEAFF
TRBV5-1	TRBJ1-1	NA	CASSLPLDTEAFF
TRBV6-4	TRBJ1-2	NA	CASSADGTNYGYTF
TRBV9	TRBJ2-3	TRBD2	CASSVALTSSDTQYF
TRBV5-1	TRBJ1-4	NA	CASSFAGGRRTNEKLFF
TRBV5-1	TRBJ2-3	TRBD1	CASSLVGTGADTQYF
TRBV18	TRBJ1-5	NA	CASSPMVAGINQPQHF
TRBV19	TRBJ2-2	NA	CASSNPNTGELFF
TRBV7-6	TRBJ1-2	NA	CASSLTGDYGYTF
TRBV4-3	TRBJ1-2	TRBD1	CASSQVPGGLVGYTF
TRBV5-4	TRBJ2-1	NA	CASSLDPAGRHNEQFF
TRBV6-5	TRBJ2-7	NA	CASSYSHRGSYEQYF
TRBV28	TRBJ1-5	NA	CASSFGTSYSNQPQHF
TRBV19	TRBJ2-1	NA	CASSDQSSYNEQFF
TRBV11-3	TRBJ1-6	NA	CASSLGSDSPLHF
TRBV7-3	TRBJ1-2	NA	CASSPSLTGFVGYTF
TRBV28	TRBJ1-2	TRBD1	CASSMVGQGYGYTF
TRBV10-3	TRBJ2-3	NA	CAISEPKQGTDTQYF
TRBV29-1	TRBJ2-1	TRBD2	CSVDSLAGYNEQFF
TRBV4-3	TRBJ1-2	TRBD1	CASSQVEAGGFGYTF
TRBV2	TRBJ1-5	NA	CASSERGPQPQHF
TRBV5-1	TRBJ1-2	NA	CASSGYSDPGLDGYTF
TRBV29-1	TRBJ1-1	NA	CSVFGGGHTEAFF
TRBV14	TRBJ2-7	NA	CASSHSLASSSYEQYF
TRBV19	TRBJ2-5	NA	CASSRGSGPQETQYF
TRBV5-1	TRBJ1-1	NA	CASSYPVQGEAFF
TRBV5-1	TRBJ1-4	NA	CASSYGRLTNEKLFF
TRBV7-2	NA	NA	CASSLFYEQYF
TRBV29-1	TRBJ1-1	TRBD1	CSVDRQGPGAFF
TRBV30	TRBJ1-1	NA	CAWSVRNTEAFF
TRBV6-1	TRBJ1-1	TRBD1	CASREQGDTEAFF
TRBV19	TRBJ1-5	NA	CASMDGVNQPQHF
TRBV13	TRBJ1-5	TRBD1	CASSLGRGALQPQHF
TRBV27	TRBJ2-2	NA	CASSLYGGSNTGELFF
TRBV4-1	TRBJ2-3	TRBD1	CASSQHQGADTDTQYF
TRBV29-1	TRBJ1-3	TRBD1	CSVGTGSGNTIYF
TRBV27	TRBJ2-1	NA	CASRYGSSYNEQFF
TRBV10-2	TRBJ2-2	NA	CASTAGLTGELFF
TRBV6-5	TRBJ1-1	NA	CASSLRGGHTEAFF
TRBV10-1	TRBJ1-6	NA	CASSEGQLYNSPLHF